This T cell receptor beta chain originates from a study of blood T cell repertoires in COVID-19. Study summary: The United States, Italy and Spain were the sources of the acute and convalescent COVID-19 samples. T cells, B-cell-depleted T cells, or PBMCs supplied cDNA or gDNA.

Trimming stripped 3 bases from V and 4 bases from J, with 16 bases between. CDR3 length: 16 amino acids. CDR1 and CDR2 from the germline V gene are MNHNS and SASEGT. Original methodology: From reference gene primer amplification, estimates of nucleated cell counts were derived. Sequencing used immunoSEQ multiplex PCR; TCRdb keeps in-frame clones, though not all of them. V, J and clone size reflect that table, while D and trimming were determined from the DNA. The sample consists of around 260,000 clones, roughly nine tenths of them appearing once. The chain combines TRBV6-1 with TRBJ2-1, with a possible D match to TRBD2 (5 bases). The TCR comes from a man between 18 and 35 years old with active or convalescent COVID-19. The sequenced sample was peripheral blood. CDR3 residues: CASSEEAEALYNEQFF. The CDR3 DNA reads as TGTGCCAGCAGTGAGGAAGCGGAGGCTCTTTACAATGAGCAGTTCTTC.